The 3 T cell receptor beta chains in this list originate from one sample, sequenced in a study of T cells in Graves' hyperthyroidism and ophthalmopathy. TCR beta CDR3 sequences were amplified from RNA transcripts. The HTBI primer set was used in a first-round RT-PCR of the TCR CDR3. TCRdb used MiXCR to reprocess the multiplex PCR reads, holding one entry per CDR3 protein. The sample consists of about 200,000 distinct CDR3 sequences, less than 20% of them appearing once. The sequenced sample was blood. The receptors originated from a woman between 50 and 59 years old with Graves' hyperthyroidism.

At least ten counts were recorded for this clonotype. The chain combines TRBV27 with TRBJ2-3; TRBD1 matches 8 bases. In germline, CDR1 is MNHEY, CDR2 SMNVEV (reference sequence). V gave up 5 bases and J gave up 6 bases; unmatched junction bases: 7. The CDR3 is 14 residues long. The CDR3 protein is CASSQGQGGDTQYF. Here the CDR3 DNA reads TGTGCCAGCAGTCAAGGACAGGGCGGGGATACGCAGTATTTT.

This clonotype was observed a handful of times. The V and J genes are TRBV19 and TRBJ1-1; D ambiguous. Trimming left V 5 bases short and J 4 bases short, with 5 bases between. The germline V gene has CDR1 LNHDA and CDR2 SQIVND (reference sequence). This CDR3 is 11 amino acids long. CDR3 sequence reads: CASSGSTEAFF. CDR3 in DNA: TGTGCCAGTAGTGGAAGCACTGAAGCTTTCTTT.

This clonotype was observed at least ten times. The rearrangement uses TRBV11-2 and TRBJ1-3, with 7 bases identical to TRBD1. V gave up 6 bases and J gave up 4 bases; unmatched junction bases: 9. The CDR3 length is 15 residues. Germline V gives CDR1 SGHAT, CDR2 FQNNGV. The CDR3 reads CASRGGPGRGNTIYF. The CDR3 DNA follows: TGTGCCAGCAGAGGGGGCCCGGGGCGGGGAAACACCATATATTTT.